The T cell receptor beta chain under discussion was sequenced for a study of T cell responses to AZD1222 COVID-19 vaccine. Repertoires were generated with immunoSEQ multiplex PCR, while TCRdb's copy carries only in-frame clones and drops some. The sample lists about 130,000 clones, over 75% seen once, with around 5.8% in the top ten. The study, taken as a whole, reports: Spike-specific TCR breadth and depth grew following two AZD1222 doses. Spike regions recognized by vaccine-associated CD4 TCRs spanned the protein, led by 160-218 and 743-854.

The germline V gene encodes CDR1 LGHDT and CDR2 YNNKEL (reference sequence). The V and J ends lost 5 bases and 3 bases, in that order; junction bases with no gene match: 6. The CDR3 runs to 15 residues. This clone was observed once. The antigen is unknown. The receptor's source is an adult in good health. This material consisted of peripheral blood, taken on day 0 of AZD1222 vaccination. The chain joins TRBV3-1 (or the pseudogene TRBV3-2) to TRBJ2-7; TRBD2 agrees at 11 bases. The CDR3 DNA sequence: TGTGCCAGCAGCGCGCAGACTAGCGGGGACTACGAGCAGTACTTC. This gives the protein CASSAQTSGDYEQYF.